This entry is about one TCR beta chain. Produced via immunoSEQ multiplex PCR; TCRdb's table is partial and in-frame only. The sample records about 120,000 clones, over 85% being singletons. The record originates from a study of control samples from healthy donors and cancer patients. The TCR originated in a man aged 18 to 29 in good health. The sequencing sample was made of blood.

The CDR3, as DNA: TGTGCCACCGGAACGGGGTCAGGAAACACCATATATTTT. This translates into CATGTGSGNTIYF. The chain uses TRBV6-5 and TRBJ1-3; no clear D gene. This CDR3 region has 13 residues. V lost 10 bases and J 4 bases, leaving 14 bases between the germline ends. The germline gives CDR1 MNHEY, CDR2 SVGAGI.